The T cell receptor (beta chain) under discussion was sequenced for a study of cytomegalovirus exposure and HLA in healthy donors. Study in general: Approximately 190 million T cells yielded approximately 110 million unique TCR beta sequences in earlier analysis. The study's findings and limits: Three chains linked to CMV were shown in vitro to be specific for CMV antigens. Associated with cytomegalovirus, according to the listing, were around 170 TCR beta chains.

Researchers ran the PCR with 60 Vbeta and 13 Jbeta primers. Method: immunoSEQ multiplex PCR; TCRdb's copy keeps in-frame clones and lacks some. The sample holds 130,000 to 150,000 clones, over 60% seen once. Each of the donors was a healthy bone marrow donor. Details on this clone: Its antigen remains unidentified.

The clonotype comes from a man between 40 and 49 years old in good health and CMV-seronegative. The sequenced material came from PBMCs.

The DNA for the CDR3 is TGTGCCAGCAGCTTAGCGACAGGGGGCGCGAATCAGCCCCAGCATTTT. Amino acid sequence: CASSLATGGANQPQHF. The chain joins TRBV7-2 to TRBJ1-5; TRBD1 aligns across 10 bases. The CDR3 is 16 residues long. Germline lookup yields CDR1 SGHTA and CDR2 FQGNSA. Trimming cost V 0 bases and J 4 bases; bases outside gene matches: 3. The complete variable domain, with remaining parts taken from reference TRBV7-2 and TRBJ1-5, reads GAGVSQSPSNKVTEKGKDVELRCDPISGHTALYWYRQSLGQGLEFLIYFQGNSAPDKSGLPSDRFSAERTGGSVSTLTIQRTQQEDSAVYLCASSLATGGANQPQHFGDGTRLSIL.